One and the same sample provided the 30 T cell receptor beta chains below, sequenced in a study of Ad26.COV2.S vaccination and SARS-CoV-2 variants. Profiling relied on immunoSEQ multiplex PCR, and the TCRdb table lists in-frame clones only, not all of them. This table holds 200,000 to 250,000 clones, over 75% found once. The treatment: roughly 18 received Ad26.COV2.S at low or high dose, single or two shots; roughly five received placebo; per-sample allocation not given. Sampling happened 63 days after the first vaccine or placebo injection. Specimen: peripheral blood, collected in a trial of Ad26.COV2.S vaccine versus placebo. The receptors stem from a person aged 18-65 years who received the Ad26.COV2.S COVID-19 vaccine or a placebo.

There are a few counts of this clone. This chain joins TRBV6-5 and TRBJ1-3, with D possibly matching TRBD1 (5 bases). CDR3 length: 14 residues. The V end was cut by 10 bases, the J end by 1 base, with 14 bases between. Germline CDR1 MNHEY, CDR2 SVGAGI. The CDR3 protein is CAIKPQGSGNTIYF. CDR3 sequence (DNA): TGTGCCATCAAACCGCAGGGTTCTGGAAACACCATATATTTT.

The rearrangement links TRBV29-1 to TRBJ1-1; the D gene is possibly TRBD1 (6 bases). V lost 4 bases and J 1 base, leaving 13 bases between the germline ends. Per germline, CDR1 SQVTM and CDR2 ANQGSEA. CDR3 length: 14 residues. The CDR3 reads CSVVGGLTNTEAFF. The DNA of the CDR3 is TGCAGCGTTGTCGGGGGCTTAACGAACACTGAAGCTTTCTTT. The whole variable domain, filled in from reference TRBV29-1 and TRBJ1-1, reads SAVISQKPSRDICQRGTSLTIQCQVDSQVTMMFWYRQQPGQSLTLIATANQGSEATYESGFVIDKFPISRPNLTFSTLTVSNMSPEDSSIYLCSVVGGLTNTEAFFGQGTRLTVV.

This clone was found once. The chain links TRBV5-1 to TRBJ2-7, with 13 positions matching TRBD2. With 4 bases clipped from V and 0 bases from J, the junction kept 7 bases outside the gene matches. This CDR3 has 17 residues. Germline V CDR1 and CDR2: SGHRS, YFSETQ. CDR3 DNA: TGCGCCAGCAGCCGGGGACTAGCGGGACTTTTCTCCTACGAGCAGTACTTC. Translating it yields CASSRGLAGLFSYEQYF.

The J gene is TRBJ2-1, the V gene TRBV9; 10 bases match TRBD1. Germline CDR1 reads SGDLS; CDR2 reads YYNGEE. V trimming: 4 bases; J trimming: 6 bases; junction bases outside the gene matches: 10. The CDR3 totals 16 residues. The CDR3 coding sequence is TGTGCCAGCAGCCCGGAAGACAGGGGGCTGATCAATGAGCAGTTCTTC. Translating it yields CASSPEDRGLINEQFF.

This sequence joins TRBV10-1 and TRBJ1-1, with D tentatively TRBD1 (6 bases). Trimming pared 4 bases from V and 11 bases from J, leaving 17 bases between. Germline CDR1 WNHNN, CDR2 SYGVQD (reference sequence). CDR3 size: 13 residues. The DNA for the CDR3 is TGCGCCAGCAGTGCCGGTACGGGGGGCCGCGCTTTCTTT. Translated: CASSAGTGGRAFF.

V gene TRBV27 combines with J gene TRBJ1-2; a possible D gene is TRBD1 (5 bases). The germline V gene has CDR1 MNHEY and CDR2 SMNVEV (reference sequence). The CDR3 covers 15 residues. The V end lost 5 bases, the J end lost 2 bases, and 15 bases lay between the germline ends. The CDR3 spells CASSLTGTGNYGYTF. CDR3 nucleotide sequence: TGTGCCAGCAGTCTTACCGGGACGGGGAACTATGGCTACACCTTC.

The genes are TRBV7-9 and TRBJ1-4; possibly TRBD1 for D (6 bases). The CDR3 spans 13 residues. Germline-derived CDR1 and CDR2 are SEHNR and FQNEAQ (reference sequence). Trimming pared 5 bases from V and 8 bases from J, leaving 12 bases between. The CDR3 loop is CASSRTGAEKLFF. DNA for the CDR3: TGTGCCAGCAGCAGAACGGGGGCGGAAAAACTGTTTTTT.

The V call is TRBV12-3 or TRBV12-4, the J call TRBJ1-2, with D uncertain. V lost 2 bases to trimming and J lost 7 bases, with 11 bases between them. The CDR3 covers 13 residues. The chain's CDR3 is CASSLQAVSGYTF. CDR3 bases: TGTGCCAGCAGTTTACAGGCAGTCAGTGGCTACACCTTC.

This clone showed up just once. This sequence joins TRBV12-5 and TRBJ2-1; 7 nucleotides align to TRBD1. The CDR3 extends over 15 amino acids. After removal of 3 bases from V and 0 bases from J, the junction contained 2 bases not matched to a gene. The V gene's germline CDR1 is LGHNT and CDR2 FRNRAP. CDR3 bases: TGTGCTAGTGGTTTATCAGGGGGCTCCTACAATGAGCAGTTCTTC. Protein product: CASGLSGGSYNEQFF. Full variable domain (missing parts from reference TRBV12-5 and TRBJ2-1): DARVTQTPRHKVTEMGQEVTMRCQPILGHNTVFWYRQTMMQGLELLAYFRNRAPLDDSGMPKDRFSAEMPDATLATLKIQPSEPRDSAVYFCASGLSGGSYNEQFFGPGTRLTVL.

This clone came up a few times. This chain uses TRBV6-2 or TRBV6-3 with TRBJ1-1, with TRBD1 matching 11 bases. The CDR3 length is 17 residues. Trimming at V came to 2 bases and at J to 6 bases, leaving 11 bases not matched to a gene. Germline values: CDR1 MNHEY, CDR2 SVGEGT. The CDR3 coding sequence is TGTGCCAGCAGTTACCCGAGGGGACAGGGGGGCCTACCTGAAGCTTTCTTT. Translating gives CASSYPRGQGGLPEAFF.

V gene TRBV5-1 combines with J gene TRBJ2-3, with D maybe TRBD2 (6 bases). The germline V and J ends were trimmed by 0 bases and 0 bases, with 17 bases remaining between them. There are 18 residues in the CDR3. Germline values: CDR1 SGHRS, CDR2 YFSETQ. The CDR3 loop reads CASSLAGTWGTSTDTQYF. The CDR3 DNA reads TGCGCCAGCAGCTTGGCGGGGACTTGGGGCACTAGCACAGATACGCAGTATTTT.

The chain joins TRBV19 to TRBJ1-4; D is ambiguous. Germline loops: CDR1 LNHDA, CDR2 SQIVND (reference sequence). Deletions cut 8 bases from V and 0 bases from J, with 19 bases between. The CDR3 covers 17 residues. The CDR3 loop is CASSPITPFATNEKLFF. The CDR3, as DNA: TGTGCCAGTTCCCCCATCACCCCCTTTGCAACTAATGAAAAACTGTTTTTT.

V gene TRBV27 combines with J gene TRBJ1-1; D gene ambiguous. The ends were cut back, 1 base at V and 1 base at J, with 19 bases in the middle. This CDR3 is built from 18 residues. Germline V gene data show CDR1 as MNHEY and CDR2 as SMNVEV (reference sequence). CDR3 protein: CASSLFGVYSNRNTEAFF. In nucleotides, the CDR3 is TGTGCCAGCAGTTTATTTGGGGTCTACTCGAACAGGAACACTGAAGCTTTCTTT.

This chain connects TRBV2 to TRBJ2-7; possibly TRBD2 for D (5 bases). Germline CDR1 SNHLY, CDR2 FYNNEI. V shed 8 bases and J shed 1 base, with 9 bases lying between them. This CDR3 contains 12 residues. CDR3 coding DNA: TGTGCCAGCCGCTGGGAGTCCTACGAGCAGTACTTC. It encodes CASRWESYEQYF.

This clone was picked up a small number of times. The chain joins TRBV4-1 to TRBJ2-1; D perhaps matches TRBD2 (5 bases). The V gene's germline CDR1 is MGHRA and CDR2 YSYEKL. CDR3 length: 14 amino acids. Trimming left V 1 base short and J 4 bases short, with 8 bases between. This chain's CDR3 is CASSQVGRYNEQFF. Written as DNA, the CDR3 is TGCGCCAGCAGCCAAGTAGGGAGATACAATGAGCAGTTCTTC.

This chain links TRBV4-3 with TRBJ2-7, with D maybe TRBD2 (6 bases). Per the germline V gene, CDR1 is LGHNA and CDR2 is YSLEER. The CDR3 spans 15 residues. The V end lost 0 bases, the J end lost 5 bases, and 14 bases lay between the germline ends. The CDR3 DNA is TGCGCCAGCAGCCAAGATTCGGCTAGCGCAAACGAGCAGTACTTC. It specifies CASSQDSASANEQYF.

The rearrangement links TRBV30 to TRBJ2-7; 7 nucleotides line up with TRBD1. Germline assignment: CDR1 GTSNPN and CDR2 SVGIG (reference sequence). CDR3 length: 12 amino acids. Germline trimming cut 3 bases from V and 3 bases from J; bases unmatched to any gene: 2. The CDR3 DNA follows: TGTGCCTGGAGGACAGGGTTCTACGAGCAGTACTTC. Translated: CAWRTGFYEQYF.

This chain joins TRBV6-1 and TRBJ2-1; D might be TRBD1 (6 bases). The CDR3 consists of 17 residues. Germline CDR1 is MNHNS and CDR2 is SASEGT. V dropped 1 base and J dropped 9 bases, with 22 bases sitting between them. CDR3 sequence (DNA): TGTGCCAGCAGTGAAGAATGGGCAGGGGTAAAGTCGGGTGAGCAGTTCTTC. It is translated as CASSEEWAGVKSGEQFF.

The chain has TRBV7-8 and TRBJ2-1, with 7 positions matching TRBD2. The germline V gene encodes CDR1 SGHVS and CDR2 FQNEAQ. The CDR3 runs 16 residues. V trimming: 5 bases; J trimming: 6 bases; junction bases outside the gene matches: 13. The CDR3 DNA sequence: TGTGCCAGCAGCGCCCAGAGCGGGGCCGGGGGCAATGAGCAGTTCTTC. This encodes CASSAQSGAGGNEQFF.

This clone was seen just once. V gene TRBV7-2 combines with J gene TRBJ1-2, with D maybe TRBD1 (5 bases). V gave up 5 bases and J gave up 3 bases, with 16 bases separating them. Germline V lookup: CDR1 SGHTA, CDR2 FQGNSA. CDR3 length: 15 residues. CDR3 loop: CASSMIWVGDYGYTF. CDR3 DNA sequence: TGTGCCAGCAGCATGATCTGGGTAGGGGACTATGGCTACACCTTC.

This clone was found a few times. The genes are TRBV28 and TRBJ2-2; 7 nucleotides match TRBD1. Trimming took 5 bases from V and 7 from J; bases not matched to a gene: 7. Per the germline V gene, CDR1 is MDHEN and CDR2 is SYDVKM. This CDR3 contains 14 residues. The CDR3 protein is CASSPDRAGGELFF. CDR3 sequence (DNA): TGTGCCAGCAGTCCAGACAGGGCGGGCGGGGAGCTGTTTTTT.

This clone was recorded at least ten times. The J gene is TRBJ2-7, the V gene TRBV28; D is unresolved. Germline CDR1 and CDR2: MDHEN and SYDVKM. V lost 2 bases, J lost 2 bases, and 10 bases lay in between. This CDR3 spans 14 amino acids. CDR3 in DNA: TGTGCCAGCAGTTTAACCTACCCCGCCTACGAGCAGTACTTC. It translates to CASSLTYPAYEQYF.

CDR3 DNA sequence: TGTGCCAGCAGCCCCAATCTCAGAGCCGACGGGGAGCTGTTTTTT. Translating gives CASSPNLRADGELFF. The chain couples TRBV7-2 to TRBJ2-2; no clear D gene. The CDR3 is 15 residues long. The V end was cut by 5 bases, the J end by 7 bases, with 17 bases between. Germline values: CDR1 SGHTA, CDR2 FQGNSA.

The V and J genes are TRBV6-2 or TRBV6-3 and TRBJ2-1, with D unresolved. Germline-derived CDR1 and CDR2 are MNHEY and SVGEGT. The CDR3 runs 14 residues. Deletions cut 2 bases from V and 7 bases from J, with 12 bases between. The CDR3 is CASSYELTRNEQFF. In nucleotides, the CDR3 is TGTGCCAGCAGTTACGAGCTGACTCGGAATGAGCAGTTCTTC.

This chain joins TRBV18 and TRBJ2-7; no clear D. Germline loops: CDR1 KGHSH, CDR2 LQKENI. With 3 bases removed from V and 2 bases from J, the gap between germline ends came to 23 bases. The CDR3 covers 18 residues. The CDR3 DNA follows: TGTGCCAGCTCACCCTATAAACAGACGATTACTCCTACCTACGAGCAGTACTTC. Translating it yields CASSPYKQTITPTYEQYF.

This clone has just one count. V gene TRBV25-1 combines with J gene TRBJ2-1; D possibly matches TRBD1 or TRBD2 (5 bases each). The CDR3 has 15 residues. V was cut by 1 base and J by 6 bases, with 13 bases left in between. The germline CDR1 and CDR2 sequences are MGHDK and SYGVNS. The CDR3 DNA reads as TGTGCCAGCAGTGAATCGGGCAGGGCGGGCAATGAGCAGTTCTTC. Its protein product is CASSESGRAGNEQFF.

A single count supports this clone. The rearrangement joins TRBV2 to TRBJ2-1; the D gene could be TRBD1 or TRBD2 (7 bases each). The ends were cut back, 4 bases at V and 9 bases at J, with 19 bases in the middle. Germline CDR1 is SNHLY and CDR2 is FYNNEI. The CDR3 runs to 15 residues. The CDR3 region is CASSAGGGGVGEQFF. The CDR3 DNA reads TGTGCCAGCAGTGCAGGGGGAGGGGGCGTAGGTGAGCAGTTCTTC.

The CDR3 DNA follows: TGCGCCAGCAGCCCTACCACTAGCGCAATTGCGGGAGAGACCCAGTACTTC. Translation gives CASSPTTSAIAGETQYF. The chain has TRBV5-1 and TRBJ2-5; 7 bases are a match to TRBD2. V lost 4 bases to trimming and J lost 4 bases; unmatched junction nucleotides: 16. This CDR3 is 17 amino acids long. Germline CDR1 SGHRS, CDR2 YFSETQ.

This chain uses TRBV15 with TRBJ1-5; D gene unclear. The CDR3 consists of 14 residues. Germline V gives CDR1 LNHNV, CDR2 YYDKDF (reference sequence). V lost 1 base and J lost 4, with 8 bases in between. The CDR3 reads CATSRGEWNQPQHF. The CDR3 DNA reads as TGTGCCACCAGCAGAGGAGAGTGGAATCAGCCCCAGCATTTT.

CDR3 sequence reads: CASSRLGGGENIRQYF. For the CDR3, the DNA is TGTGCCAGCAGCCGCCTGGGGGGAGGCGAAAATATAAGGCAGTACTTC. J is TRBJ2-7 and V is TRBV28; tentatively, D is TRBD2 (6 bases). Between the trimmed V and J ends, which lost 6 bases and 9 bases, there was a span of 27 bases. Germline CDR1 reads MDHEN; CDR2 reads SYDVKM. This CDR3 spans 16 amino acids.